These T cell receptor beta chains were read from a single sample in a study of T cells in Graves' hyperthyroidism and ophthalmopathy. TCRdb ran MiXCR on the multiplex PCR reads and lists one entry per CDR3 protein. The table records fewer than 650,000 distinct CDR3 sequences, approximately 49% of them present only once. The sequenced material came from peripheral blood or thyroid tissue (not recorded which). Receptors were obtained from an adult woman with Graves' disease, either hyperthyroidism or ophthalmopathy (not recorded which). The CDR3 runs from the conserved cysteine through the conserved F or W. Each record gives: V gene, D gene, J gene, CDR3 protein. D genes are given only for firm matches.

TRBV28	NA	TRBJ1-5	CASTKAARVYQPQHF
TRBV29-1	NA	TRBJ1-2	CSARTVYYGYTF
TRBV7-2	NA	TRBJ1-6	CASSFGANSPLHF
TRBV6-1	NA	TRBJ1-6	CASRLQLPTSPLHF
TRBV7-9	NA	TRBJ2-3	CASSLFADTQYF
TRBV7-2	TRBD1	TRBJ1-2	CASSPRQGELYTF
TRBV7-3	TRBD2	TRBJ2-5	CASSPGLAGGGIEETQYF
TRBV2	NA	TRBJ2-5	CASKQGTQETQYF
TRBV7-2	TRBD1	TRBJ1-1	CASSPGQVAEAFF
TRBV10-3	NA	TRBJ2-7	CATRPSEAYEQYF
TRBV29-1	NA	TRBJ2-7	CSGGDVGFEQYF
TRBV29-1	TRBD2	TRBJ2-5	CSAHSGRASLETQYF
TRBV20-1	TRBD2	TRBJ2-7	CSALDSSGSRSYEQYF
TRBV7-2	TRBD1	TRBJ1-2	CASSFIDRGKGYTF
TRBV7-9	NA	TRBJ2-7	CASSSYDSYEQYF
TRBV7-3	NA	TRBJ2-5	CASSPDLGSGQETQYF
TRBV24-1	NA	TRBJ1-1	CATSVRGRVNTEAFF
TRBV15	TRBD1	TRBJ2-3	CATSSPGQGAGDTQYF
TRBV19	NA	TRBJ1-2	CASSMVGPSYGYTF
TRBV28	TRBD1	TRBJ1-1	CASSFQGGMNTEAFF
TRBV6-5	NA	TRBJ1-5	CASMEFNSQPQHF
TRBV10-2	TRBD1	TRBJ2-2	CATQTGLAAGELFF
TRBV2	NA	TRBJ1-1	CASGLDWNTEAFF
TRBV24-1	NA	TRBJ1-2	CATSEAGLNYGYTF
TRBV2	TRBD1	TRBJ2-3	CASRGQGATDTQYF
TRBV20-1	TRBD1	TRBJ2-7	CSAPMQGARYEQYF
TRBV29-1	NA	TRBJ2-7	CSVVSTGYEQYF
TRBV29-1	TRBD1	TRBJ2-5	CSVESDRGNQETQYF
TRBV6-2/TRBV6-3	NA	TRBJ2-7	CASGRAPYEQYF
TRBV10-3	TRBD1	TRBJ1-1	CASRGTGVTEAFF
TRBV19	TRBD1	TRBJ1-1	CATIQGANEAFF
TRBV11-2	NA	TRBJ1-2	CASSFPGIYGYTF
TRBV7-2	TRBD2	TRBJ2-2	CASSFRPLAVNTGELFF
TRBV7-9	NA	TRBJ2-5	CASSPQGQEIQYF
TRBV29-1	NA	TRBJ2-2	CSVEEPPGTGELFF
TRBV20-1	NA	TRBJ1-3	CSARWGGAGNTIYF
TRBV6-5	TRBD1	TRBJ1-1	CASSYDRGPTEAFF
TRBV20-1	NA	TRBJ1-1	CSANGLGQGLGTEAFF
TRBV5-6	TRBD1	TRBJ1-5	CASSLRGLGESNQPQHF
TRBV29-1	NA	TRBJ1-2	CSVARRGSYGYTF
TRBV7-9	NA	TRBJ2-3	CASRKVDTQYF
TRBV10-3	NA	TRBJ2-2	CAIRPVRGTGELFF
TRBV2	TRBD1	TRBJ1-1	CASSETGQGARAEAFF
TRBV5-1	NA	TRBJ2-5	CASSLAGNQETQYF
TRBV19	NA	TRBJ2-5	CASQGRKETQYF
TRBV7-8	TRBD1	TRBJ1-5	CASSSGQTLGNQPQHF
TRBV29-1	TRBD2	TRBJ2-7	CSVGGGTVYEQYF
TRBV19	NA	TRBJ1-5	CASSIIRISGNQPQHF
TRBV9	NA	TRBJ2-7	CASSGRDPYEQYF
TRBV20-1	NA	TRBJ1-5	CSARVGDNQPQHF
TRBV7-2	TRBD1	TRBJ1-4	CASSFQGAHEKLFF
TRBV10-3	NA	TRBJ2-5	CAICSAKDSETQYF